This T cell receptor beta chain was recovered during a study of CXCR3-negative and CXCR3-positive naive CD8 T cells. Study-level points and caveats: CXCR3-negative naive cells had less hydrophobic TRB CDR3s than did CXCR3-positive naive cells.

5' RACE that incorporated UMI labels was used to prepare the TRB cDNA libraries. Using the 5' RACE reads, TCRdb records one entry per CDR3 protein without DNA. The sample table includes under 85,000 distinct CDR3 sequences. As concerns this clonotype: Its antigen is still unknown.

The CDR3 runs to 13 residues. Per germline, CDR1 SGHNT and CDR2 YENEEA. Material for sequencing was naive CXCR3+ CD8+ T cells from blood. Subset noted: CD45RO-CCR7+CD27+CD95- naive CD8+ T cells expressing CXCR3 (TNR3+). This receptor was identified in a human donor in good health. Some clones in this sample may be carry-over from other donors' samples. This chain links TRBV11-3 with TRBJ2-3; with no DNA, the TCRdb D assignment of TRBD1 cannot be verified. CDR3 region: CASSSRGSDTQYF.